The TCR beta chain under discussion was sequenced for a study of blood T cell repertoires in COVID-19. Study information: The United States, Italy and Spain supplied acute and convalescent COVID-19 samples. Sample material is recorded as cDNA or gDNA derived from T cells, B-cell-depleted T cells, or PBMCs.

The CDR3 spans 15 residues. Germline V CDR1 and CDR2: SGHTA, FQGNSA. The ends were cut back, 2 bases at V and 4 bases at J, with 9 bases in the middle. Only in-frame clones appear in the TCRdb table, and some are missing; sequencing was by immunoSEQ multiplex PCR. The repertoire consists of about 85,000 clones, with 88% occurring once and the leading ten covering more than 4.5%. What was sequenced was peripheral blood. The rearrangement uses TRBV7-2 and TRBJ1-6; D unresolved. This sequence originates from a woman at least 80 years old with acute or convalescent COVID-19. The CDR3 sequence: CASSLSRDYNSPLHF. The CDR3 region has the DNA TGTGCCAGCAGCTTATCACGGGATTATAATTCACCCCTCCACTTT.